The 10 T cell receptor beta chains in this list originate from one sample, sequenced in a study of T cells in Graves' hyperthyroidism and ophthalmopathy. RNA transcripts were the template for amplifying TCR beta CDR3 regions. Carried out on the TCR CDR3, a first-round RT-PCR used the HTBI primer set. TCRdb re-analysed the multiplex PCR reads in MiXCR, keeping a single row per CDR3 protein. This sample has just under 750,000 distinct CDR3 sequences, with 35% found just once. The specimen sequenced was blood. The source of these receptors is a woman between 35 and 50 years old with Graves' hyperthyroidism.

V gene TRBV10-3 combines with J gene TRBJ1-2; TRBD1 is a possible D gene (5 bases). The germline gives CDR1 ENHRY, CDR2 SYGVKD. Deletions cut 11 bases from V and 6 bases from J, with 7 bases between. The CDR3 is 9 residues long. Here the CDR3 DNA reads TGTGCCGGGGGGGATGGCTACACCTTC. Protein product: CAGGDGYTF.

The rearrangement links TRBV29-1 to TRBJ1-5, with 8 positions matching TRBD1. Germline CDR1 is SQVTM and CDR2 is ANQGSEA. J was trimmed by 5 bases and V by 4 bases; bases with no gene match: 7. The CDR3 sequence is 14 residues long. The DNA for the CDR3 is TGCAGCGTTGCTTCCGGGACAGGCGATCAGCCCCAGCATTTT. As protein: CSVASGTGDQPQHF.

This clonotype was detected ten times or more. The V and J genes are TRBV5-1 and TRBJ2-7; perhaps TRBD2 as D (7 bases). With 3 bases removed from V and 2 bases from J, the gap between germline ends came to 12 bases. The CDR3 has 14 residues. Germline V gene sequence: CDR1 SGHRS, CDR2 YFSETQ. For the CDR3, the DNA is TGCGCCAGCAGCTGGGGGGGCCTTACCTACGAGCAGTACTTC. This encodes CASSWGGLTYEQYF.

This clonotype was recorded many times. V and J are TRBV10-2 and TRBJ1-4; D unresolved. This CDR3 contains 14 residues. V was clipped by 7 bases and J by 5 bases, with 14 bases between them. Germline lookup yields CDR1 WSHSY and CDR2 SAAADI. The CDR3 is CASTLTRPNEKLFF. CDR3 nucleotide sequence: TGCGCCAGCACTCTGACTAGGCCGAATGAAAAACTGTTTTTT.

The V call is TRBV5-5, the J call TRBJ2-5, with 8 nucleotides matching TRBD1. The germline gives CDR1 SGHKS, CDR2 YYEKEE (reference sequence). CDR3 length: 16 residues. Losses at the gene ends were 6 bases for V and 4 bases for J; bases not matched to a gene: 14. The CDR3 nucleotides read TGTGCCAGCAACCAGGGTACAGGGGGATCGCGAGAGACCCAGTACTTC. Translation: CASNQGTGGSRETQYF.

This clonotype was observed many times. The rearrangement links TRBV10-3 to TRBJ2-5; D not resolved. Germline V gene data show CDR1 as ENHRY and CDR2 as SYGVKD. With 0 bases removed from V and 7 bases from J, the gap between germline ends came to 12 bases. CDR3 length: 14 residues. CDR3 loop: CAISESGRTGTQYF. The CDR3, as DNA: TGTGCCATCAGTGAGTCCGGCAGGACGGGGACCCAGTACTTC.

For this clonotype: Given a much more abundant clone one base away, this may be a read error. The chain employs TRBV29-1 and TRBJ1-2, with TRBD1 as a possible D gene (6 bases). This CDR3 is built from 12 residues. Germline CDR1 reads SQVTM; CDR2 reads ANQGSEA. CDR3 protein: CSVGAGDYGHTF. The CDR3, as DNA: TGCAGCGTTGGGGCAGGGGACTATGGCCACACCTTC.

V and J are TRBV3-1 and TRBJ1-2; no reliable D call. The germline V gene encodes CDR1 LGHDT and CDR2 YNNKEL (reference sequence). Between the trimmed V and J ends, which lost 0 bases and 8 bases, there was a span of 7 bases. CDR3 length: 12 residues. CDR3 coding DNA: TGTGCCAGCAGCCAAGATTTTAGAGGCTACACCTTC. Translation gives CASSQDFRGYTF.

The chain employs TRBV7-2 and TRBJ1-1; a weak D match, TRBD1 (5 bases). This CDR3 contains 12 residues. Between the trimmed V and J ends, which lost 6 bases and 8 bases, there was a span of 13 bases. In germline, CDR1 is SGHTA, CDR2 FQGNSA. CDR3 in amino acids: CASRGGQGEAFF. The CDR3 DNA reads TGTGCCAGCAGAGGAGGGCAGGGAGAAGCTTTCTTT.

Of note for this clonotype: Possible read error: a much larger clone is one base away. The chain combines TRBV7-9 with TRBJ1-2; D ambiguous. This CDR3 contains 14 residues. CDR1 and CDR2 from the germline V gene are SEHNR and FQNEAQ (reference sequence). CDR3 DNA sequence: TGTGCCGGCAGCTTAGGTCCCCATTCCTATGGCTACACCTTC. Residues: CAGSLGPHSYGYTF.